These 29 T cell receptor beta chains were all obtained from the same sample, sequenced in a study of regulatory T cells in long-lasting Graves disease. The time point denotes: newly diagnosed GD, antithyroid drugs for less than 3 months. Construction of the TCR library relied on RNA isolated from PBMCs. In building TCR beta libraries, iRepertoire HTBI primers were used together with Arm-PCR of CDR3 regions. TCRdb re-called the multiplex PCR reads through MiXCR, storing one row per CDR3 protein. In the table there are some 340,000 distinct CDR3 sequences, 12% of which are singletons. Another study also made use of these data, one on T cells in Graves' hyperthyroidism and ophthalmopathy.

The specimen was peripheral blood mononuclear cells (PBMCs), collected at new diagnosis, from a patient treated with antithyroid drugs. Receptors were obtained from a woman aged 18-30 years with Graves disease.

Remarks on this clonotype: A junction end diverges from the germline sequence, so it may reflect a read error. The chain links TRBV7-3 to TRBJ1-1; possibly TRBD1 for D (5 bases). This CDR3 is built from 14 residues. Germline V gene lookup returns CDR1 SGHTA and CDR2 FQGTGA. CDR3 in DNA: TGTGCCAGCAGCTTAGGGCAGGGAAACACTGAAGCTCTCTTT. Amino acids: CASSLGQGNTEALF.

This clonotype was found many times. This sequence joins TRBV11-2 and TRBJ1-1; 7 nucleotides line up with TRBD1. This CDR3 is 18 amino acids long. The junction had 20 bases not matched to a gene; V was cut back by 5 bases and J by 5 bases. The germline gives CDR1 SGHAT, CDR2 FQNNGV. The DNA of the CDR3 is TGTGCCAGCAGCCGACCCCGGACAGGTCGGAATGAGCGGACTGAAGCTTTCTTT. Amino acid sequence: CASSRPRTGRNERTEAFF.

Note on this clonotype: At one end, the junction sequence differs from germline, possibly due to a read error. V is TRBV28 and J is TRBJ2-1; no reliable D call. This CDR3 has 12 amino acids. Per the germline V gene, CDR1 is MDHEN and CDR2 is SYDVKM. DNA for the CDR3: TGTGTCAGCAGTTCAACCTACAATGAGCAGTTCTTC. Its translation: CVSSSTYNEQFF. Using reference TRBV28 and TRBJ2-1 for the parts outside the CDR3, the full variable domain is DVKVTQSSRYLVKRTGEKVFLECVQDMDHENMFWYRQDPGLGLRLIYFSYDVKMKEKGDIPEGYSVSREKKERFSLILESASTNQTSMYLCVSSSTYNEQFFGPGTRLTVL.

At least ten counts were recorded for this clonotype. This chain links TRBV28 with TRBJ2-5; 9 nucleotides line up with TRBD1. The CDR3 runs 18 residues. The V segment lost 3 bases and the J segment 1 base; nucleotides outside the gene matches: 12. CDR1 is MDHEN and CDR2 is SYDVKM in the germline V gene. This CDR3 reads CASSFRYGQGLLQETQYF. DNA of the CDR3: TGTGCCAGCAGTTTTAGGTATGGACAGGGGCTTCTCCAAGAGACCCAGTACTTC.

This clonotype was seen repeatedly, ten times or more. The genes are TRBV5-6 and TRBJ2-3; D is undetermined. Germline loops: CDR1 SGHDT, CDR2 YYEEEE. Trimming removed 2 bases from V and 4 bases from J, with 14 bases in between. CDR3 size: 15 residues. DNA of the CDR3: TGTGCCAGCAGCTTAACATCGGTTTTCTCAGATACGCAGTATTTT. As protein: CASSLTSVFSDTQYF.

This clonotype was detected many times. This chain connects TRBV11-2 to TRBJ2-1; D may correspond to TRBD1 or TRBD2 (5 bases each). The V and J ends lost 0 bases and 3 bases respectively, with 18 bases between them. The CDR3 spans 18 residues. Germline assignment: CDR1 SGHAT and CDR2 FQNNGV. CDR3 bases: TGTGCCAGCAGCTTAGATACCCTCGGGACCACTATCTACAATGAGCAGTTCTTC. Translating gives CASSLDTLGTTIYNEQFF.

This clonotype showed up many times. V usage is TRBV2 and J usage is TRBJ2-7; 9 nucleotides agree with TRBD1. Germline-derived CDR1 and CDR2 are SNHLY and FYNNEI. The CDR3 consists of 14 residues. Trimming took 5 bases from V and 2 from J; bases not matched to a gene: 4. The CDR3: CASSRTGVAYEQYF. DNA of the CDR3: TGTGCCAGCAGTAGGACAGGGGTGGCCTACGAGCAGTACTTC.

At least ten counts were recorded for this clonotype. CDR3 loop: CASSLVPDPTEAFF. In DNA form, the CDR3 reads TGTGCCAGCAGCTTAGTACCTGACCCCACTGAAGCTTTCTTT. The V and J genes are TRBV7-2 and TRBJ1-1; D call uncertain. Germline values: CDR1 SGHTA, CDR2 FQGNSA. CDR3 size: 14 residues. With 1 base removed from V and 4 bases from J, the gap between germline ends came to 10 bases. The whole variable domain, remainder taken from reference TRBV7-2 and TRBJ1-1, is GAGVSQSPSNKVTEKGKDVELRCDPISGHTALYWYRQSLGQGLEFLIYFQGNSAPDKSGLPSDRFSAERTGGSVSTLTIQRTQQEDSAVYLCASSLVPDPTEAFFGQGTRLTVV.

This clonotype was recorded at least ten times. CDR3 DNA sequence: TGTGCCAGCAGCTTAGCATCTCGGGGGGTCGGGGAGCTGTTTTTT. Protein product: CASSLASRGVGELFF. The chain is built from TRBV7-2 and TRBJ2-2, with 7 bases that match TRBD2. Germline CDR1 and CDR2: SGHTA and FQGNSA. The CDR3 extends over 15 amino acids. V shed 0 bases, J shed 7 bases, and the junction held 5 bases outside the gene matches.

This clonotype was seen repeatedly, ten times or more. As DNA, the CDR3 is TGTGCCAGCAGCCTTGGGACTAGCGGGAGAGGGGAGACCCAGTACTTC. Residues: CASSLGTSGRGETQYF. The J gene is TRBJ2-5, the V gene TRBV12-3 or TRBV12-4, with 14 bases lining up with TRBD2. The CDR3 runs to 16 residues. Trimming removed 6 bases from V and 5 bases from J; junction bases left unmatched: 8.

The genes are TRBV6-5 and TRBJ1-2; D is unresolved. Germline V lookup: CDR1 MNHEY, CDR2 SVGAGI. This CDR3 has 16 residues. The V end lost 0 bases, the J end lost 2 bases, and 13 bases lay between the germline ends. The CDR3: CASSYSRTALNYGYTF. The DNA of the CDR3 is TGTGCCAGCAGTTACTCGAGAACAGCCCTCAACTATGGCTACACCTTC.

This clonotype was seen more than once but under ten times. This chain connects TRBV5-4 to TRBJ1-1; D not resolved. This CDR3 comprises 12 residues. V was pared by 4 bases and J by 2 bases, with 6 bases between. Germline CDR1 and CDR2: SGHNT and YYREEE (reference sequence). CDR3 in DNA: TGTGCCAGCAGCATGTCAAACACTGAAGCTTTCTTT. It encodes CASSMSNTEAFF.

In its sample, this clonotype was seen many times. This rearrangement joins TRBV12-3 or TRBV12-4 to TRBJ1-2, with D hard to call. CDR3 length equals 13 residues. The V and J ends lost 0 bases and 4 bases respectively, with 6 bases between them. The DNA of the CDR3 is TGTGCCAGCAGTTTAGCCCCGCTCTATGGCTACACCTTC. Residues: CASSLAPLYGYTF.

This clonotype was counted at least ten times. V and J are TRBV29-1 and TRBJ1-6, with 7 nucleotides matching TRBD1. Trimming removed 7 bases from V and 3 bases from J; junction bases left unmatched: 3. This CDR3 is 13 amino acids long. The germline gives CDR1 SQVTM, CDR2 ANQGSEA. CDR3 residues: CSARDSYNSPLHF. The CDR3 DNA reads as TGCAGCGCCAGGGACAGCTATAATTCACCCCTCCACTTT.

This clonotype was counted at least ten times. The CDR3: CASSVGGLTGELFF. The CDR3 DNA is TGTGCCAGCAGCGTAGGAGGACTTACCGGGGAGCTGTTTTTT. The chain is built from TRBV9 and TRBJ2-2, with TRBD2 as a possible D gene (5 bases). Trimming stripped 0 bases from V and 5 bases from J, with 8 bases between. The germline V gene encodes CDR1 SGDLS and CDR2 YYNGEE. The CDR3 is 14 residues long.

The sample holds many counts of this clonotype. V gene TRBV11-2 combines with J gene TRBJ1-1, with D perhaps matching TRBD1 (5 bases). Deletions cut 5 bases from V and 1 base from J, with 8 bases between. Germline CDR1 SGHAT, CDR2 FQNNGV. The CDR3 is made up of 13 amino acids. The CDR3: CASSDRRNTEAFF. The CDR3 region has the DNA TGTGCCAGCAGCGACAGAAGGAACACTGAAGCTTTCTTT.

This clonotype was counted ten times or more. J is TRBJ2-7 and V is TRBV19; D might be TRBD1 (5 bases). The V end was cut by 6 bases, the J end by 2 bases, with 17 bases between. The CDR3 has 15 amino acids. Germline V gene sequence: CDR1 LNHDA, CDR2 SQIVND (reference sequence). As DNA, the CDR3 is TGTGCCAGTAGCCATGGTGAGGCAGGGCCCTACGAGCAGTACTTC. This codes for CASSHGEAGPYEQYF.

This clonotype has only a few counts. A much larger clone is a single base away; this may be a read error. The chain carries TRBV24-1 and TRBJ2-2, with 7 bases aligning to TRBD1. CDR1 is KGHDR and CDR2 is SFDVKD in the germline V gene. The CDR3 runs to 14 residues. The CDR3 loop is CATSDGTATGELVF. CDR3 DNA: TGTGCCACCAGTGATGGGACAGCTACCGGGGAGCTGGTTTTT.

This clonotype was counted many times. The chain carries TRBV6-1 and TRBJ2-7, with 7 bases fitting TRBD2. The CDR3 consists of 17 residues. Germline V lookup: CDR1 MNHNS, CDR2 SASEGT. V gave up 5 bases and J gave up 3 bases; unmatched junction bases: 16. CDR3 region: CASSKLLLGGELYEQYV. CDR3 sequence (DNA): TGTGCCAGCAGTAAACTTCTTCTTGGGGGGGAACTCTACGAGCAGTACGTC.

V usage is TRBV6-2 or TRBV6-3 and J usage is TRBJ2-2; perhaps TRBD2 as D (5 bases). Germline loops: CDR1 MNHEY, CDR2 SVGEGT. V lost 7 bases to trimming and J lost 0 bases, with 6 bases between them. This CDR3 is built from 13 residues. CDR3 nucleotides: TGTGCCAGCAAGGACTCGAACACCGGGGAGCTGTTTTTT. It specifies CASKDSNTGELFF.

This clonotype was detected ten times or more. The rearrangement uses TRBV28 and TRBJ2-3, with a tentative D call TRBD2 (5 bases). V lost 2 bases and J lost 0, with 9 bases in between. CDR3 length equals 15 residues. The germline CDR1 and CDR2 sequences are MDHEN and SYDVKM. The CDR3 sequence is CASSLRAGSTDTQYF. The CDR3 region has the DNA TGTGCCAGCAGTTTAAGGGCGGGCAGCACAGATACGCAGTATTTT.

The chain couples TRBV2 to TRBJ1-2, with TRBD1 identical over 11 bases. Germline V gives CDR1 SNHLY, CDR2 FYNNEI. Losses at the gene ends were 8 bases for V and 4 bases for J; bases not matched to a gene: 9. This CDR3 is built from 15 residues. The CDR3 coding sequence is TGTGCCAGCGGAGAAGGGACAGGGGGGTCCTATGGCTACACCTTC. Protein sequence: CASGEGTGGSYGYTF.

The table lists this clonotype with many counts. The chain employs TRBV28 and TRBJ2-7, with no clear D. Germline V gives CDR1 MDHEN, CDR2 SYDVKM. Trimming pared 3 bases from V and 2 bases from J, leaving 5 bases between. CDR3 length: 12 residues. This CDR3 is CASSLVPYEQYF. As DNA, the CDR3 is TGTGCCAGCAGTTTGGTACCCTACGAGCAGTACTTC.

This clonotype showed up just a few times. The CDR3 loop is CASSQAGKPQHF. Written as DNA, the CDR3 is TGTGCCAGCAGCCAAGCGGGTAAGCCCCAGCATTTT. The rearrangement links TRBV14 to TRBJ1-5; D not resolved. The germline V gene encodes CDR1 SGHDN and CDR2 FVKESK. The CDR3 has 12 residues. V was cut by 1 base and J by 8 bases, with 6 bases left in between.

With respect to this clonotype: A much larger clone differs from this one at a single base, so this may be a read error. V and J are TRBV6-1 and TRBJ2-2; unclear D gene. Trimming removed 7 bases from V and 5 bases from J, with 11 bases in between. Per the germline V gene, CDR1 is MNHNS and CDR2 is SASEGT. The length of the CDR3 is 13 residues. The CDR3 loop reads CASTPSWTGELFF. The CDR3 nucleotides read TGTGCCAGCACCCCCAGTTGGACCGGGGAGCTGTTTTTT.

This clonotype was detected only a few times. The chain recombines TRBV19 with TRBJ2-7; 11 bases match TRBD1. This CDR3 has 15 residues. Germline V lookup: CDR1 LNHDA, CDR2 SQIVND (reference sequence). The V segment lost 3 bases and the J segment 6 bases; nucleotides outside the gene matches: 7. CDR3 in DNA: TGTGCCAGTAGTATGGGGACAGGGGGAGGATCCGAGCAGTACTTC. Amino acids: CASSMGTGGGSEQYF.

This clonotype was observed many times. V usage is TRBV6-1 and J usage is TRBJ2-5, with no clear D. CDR1 and CDR2 from the germline V gene are MNHNS and SASEGT. The CDR3 length is 16 residues. Deletions cut 0 bases from V and 5 bases from J, with 16 bases between. CDR3 bases: TGTGCCAGCAGTGAAGCGCTCCCCCTTGGGCCGGAGACCCAGTACTTC. Translated, it gives CASSEALPLGPETQYF.

This clonotype was seen just once. This sequence may be a read error, since a much larger clone differs from it by one base. The rearrangement uses TRBV15 and TRBJ2-7; weak D call: TRBD1 (5 bases). CDR3 length equals 17 residues. The V gene's germline CDR1 is LNHNV and CDR2 YYDKDF (reference sequence). V lost 0 bases, J lost 7 bases, and 22 bases lay in between. The CDR3 region has the DNA TGTGCCACCAGCAGAGATTACAGGTCTCTCTCCTACAATGAGCAGTACTTC. Protein product: CATSRDYRSLSYNEQYF.

There are many counts of this clonotype. This rearrangement joins TRBV6-5 to TRBJ2-1, with no clear D. CDR3 length: 15 amino acids. Trimming took off 2 bases at V and 0 bases at J, with 8 bases between the two ends. CDR1 is MNHEY and CDR2 is SVGAGI in the germline V gene. The CDR3 DNA is TGTGCCAGCAGTTACGGAGTACCCTCCTACAATGAGCAGTTCTTC. It is translated as CASSYGVPSYNEQFF.